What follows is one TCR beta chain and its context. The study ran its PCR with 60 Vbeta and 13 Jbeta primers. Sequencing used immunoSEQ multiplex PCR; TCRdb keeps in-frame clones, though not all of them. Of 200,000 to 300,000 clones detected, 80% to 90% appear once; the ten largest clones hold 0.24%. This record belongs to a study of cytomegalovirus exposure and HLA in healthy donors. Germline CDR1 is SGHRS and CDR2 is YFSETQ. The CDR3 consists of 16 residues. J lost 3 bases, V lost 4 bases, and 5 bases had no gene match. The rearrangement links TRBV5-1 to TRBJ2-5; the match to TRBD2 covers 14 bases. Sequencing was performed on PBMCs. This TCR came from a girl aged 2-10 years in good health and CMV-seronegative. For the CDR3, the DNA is TGCGCCAGCAGCCCGGGGGGACTAGCGGGGGAAGAGACCCAGTACTTC. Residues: CASSPGGLAGEETQYF.